This TCR beta chain was captured by sequencing in a study of cytomegalovirus exposure and HLA in healthy donors. To note about this clone: Its antigen is still unknown.

Study-level results: Information on immune exposure was restricted to one variable (CMV serostatus).

Amplification used 60 Vbeta primers and 13 Jbeta primers. Sequencing was performed with immunoSEQ multiplex PCR; in TCRdb, only in-frame clones are kept and a portion is missing. The repertoire holds approximately 210,000 clones, with over 60% as singletons. The CDR3 runs 11 residues. Germline CDR1 is DFQATT and CDR2 is SNEGSKA (reference sequence). Trimming cost V 4 bases and J 4 bases, with 7 bases left between them. The chain uses TRBV20-1 and TRBJ1-2; the D is unclear. The receptor was isolated from a young woman in good health and CMV-seropositive. Sequenced input: PBMCs. CDR3: CSANGGYGYTF. In nucleotides, the CDR3 is TGCAGTGCTAACGGAGGCTATGGCTACACCTTC.